Listed here are 10 T cell receptor beta chains from one sample, sequenced in a study of T cells in localized non-small cell lung cancer (dated by TCRdb to between 2020 and 2021). Libraries came from the immunoSEQ multiplex PCR assay. The immuneACCESS repertoire file appears here via TCRdb, limited to in-frame rearrangements. These files lack a portion of the clones; in checked studies, under half of the deficit traces to unresolved V genes, and the cause of the others is not known. The sample table lists about 79,000 clones, 88% of them with a count of one. Clones ranked in the top ten supply 20% to 25% of the sample. The specimen comprised peripheral blood, sampled before any cancer treatment. These receptors were collected from a woman aged 40-69 years with stage I squamous cell lung carcinoma.

The chain carries TRBV9 and TRBJ2-3; 9 nucleotides agree with TRBD2. Germline assignment: CDR1 SGDLS and CDR2 YYNGEE. Trimming removed 4 bases from V and 2 bases from J; junction bases left unmatched: 8. The CDR3 has 16 amino acids. The CDR3 DNA reads TGTGCCAGCAGCACCCTGGCGGGGGGGCCCACAGATACGCAGTATTTT. This codes for CASSTLAGGPTDTQYF.

The chain carries TRBV6-4 and TRBJ2-3; D is ambiguous. Per the germline V gene, CDR1 is MRHNA and CDR2 is SNTAGT. The CDR3 runs to 14 residues. V was shortened by 4 bases and J by 3 bases, with 11 bases between the two germline ends. The CDR3 nucleotides read TGTGCCAGCAGTGTCCTTTTGGGGACAGATACGCAGTATTTT. The encoded protein is CASSVLLGTDTQYF.

This clone was seen once. The V call is TRBV19, the J call TRBJ2-2, with TRBD1 as a possible D gene (6 bases). Germline V gives CDR1 LNHDA, CDR2 SQIVND (reference sequence). The CDR3 extends over 13 amino acids. The V and J ends lost 7 bases and 3 bases respectively, with 9 bases between them. CDR3 sequence: CASMNRDTGELFF. For the CDR3, the DNA is TGTGCCAGTATGAACAGGGACACCGGGGAGCTGTTTTTT.

This chain connects TRBV18 to TRBJ2-1, with 8 bases matching TRBD1. The CDR3 consists of 13 residues. Germline loops: CDR1 KGHSH, CDR2 LQKENI. The J segment lost 10 bases and the V segment lost 2 bases, leaving 4 bases of the junction unmatched. CDR3 coding DNA: TGTGCCAGCTCACCAGGAAGGACAGGGGAGCAGTTCTTC. It codes for CASSPGRTGEQFF. Based on the CDR3 plus reference TRBV18 and TRBJ2-1, the full variable domain is NAGVMQNPRHLVRRRGQEARLRCSPMKGHSHVYWYRQLPEEGLKFMVYLQKENIIDESGMPKERFSAEFPKEGPSILRIQQVVRGDSAAYFCASSPGRTGEQFFGPGTRLTVL.

The chain uses TRBV5-4 and TRBJ2-3, with 8 nucleotides matching TRBD1. After removal of 4 bases from V and 0 bases from J, the junction contained 7 bases not matched to a gene. Germline loops: CDR1 SGHNT, CDR2 YYREEE (reference sequence). CDR3 size: 16 residues. CDR3 loop: CASSGQGLYSTDTQYF. In nucleotides, the CDR3 is TGTGCCAGCAGCGGACAGGGATTATACAGCACAGATACGCAGTATTTT.

CDR3 nucleotide sequence: TGTGCCAGCAGGGGACCCTATGGCTACACCTTC. Protein product: CASRGPYGYTF. The chain employs TRBV6-1 and TRBJ1-2; TRBD1 might be the D (5 bases). Germline values: CDR1 MNHNS, CDR2 SASEGT. Between the trimmed V and J ends, which lost 6 bases and 4 bases, there was a span of 6 bases. CDR3 length: 11 amino acids.

CDR3 amino acids: CASSSSDSTDTQYF. The CDR3 bases are TGCGCCAGCAGCTCTTCCGACAGCACAGATACGCAGTATTTT. The rearrangement joins TRBV5-1 to TRBJ2-3; no firm D call. Trimming took 3 bases from V and 0 from J, leaving 8 bases between them. This CDR3 region has 14 residues. Germline values: CDR1 SGHRS, CDR2 YFSETQ.

This chain uses TRBV7-8 with TRBJ1-1, with 9 bases aligning to TRBD1. The CDR3 loop spans 15 amino acids. Germline V CDR1 and CDR2: SGHVS, FQNEAQ. Trimming took 1 base from V and 6 from J; bases not matched to a gene: 6. DNA of the CDR3: TGTGCCAGCAGCTTAGGTAGGGGACAGGGCCCTGAAGCTTTCTTT. This gives the protein CASSLGRGQGPEAFF.

The J gene is TRBJ1-1, the V gene TRBV6-1; 9 nucleotides line up with TRBD1. Germline CDR1 reads MNHNS; CDR2 reads SASEGT. After removal of 6 bases from V and 1 base from J, the junction contained 6 bases not matched to a gene. This CDR3 contains 15 residues. In DNA form, the CDR3 reads TGTGCCAGCAGCCATCTGGGACAGGGGAACACTGAAGCTTTCTTT. Residues: CASSHLGQGNTEAFF.

V and J are TRBV19 and TRBJ1-6; D unresolved. Looked up from germline, CDR1 is LNHDA and CDR2 is SQIVND (reference sequence). The CDR3 runs 15 residues. Trimming cost V 5 bases and J 8 bases, with 16 bases left between them. CDR3 nucleotide sequence: TGTGCCAGTAGTGCCTACGCCAACGGGGATTCACCCCTCCACTTT. This gives the protein CASSAYANGDSPLHF.